The 3 T cell receptor beta chains reported below all come from one sample, sequenced in a study of blood T cell repertoires in COVID-19. Generated by immunoSEQ multiplex PCR, the TCRdb table keeps only in-frame clones and is missing some. This table has nearly 55,000 clones, around 72% appearing once. What was sequenced was peripheral blood. These receptors came from a human donor with active or convalescent COVID-19. The donor label of this sample is uncertain.

The V and J genes are TRBV3-1 (or the pseudogene TRBV3-2) and TRBJ2-3; 14 bases fit TRBD2. Germline V CDR1 and CDR2: LGHDT, YNNKEL (reference sequence). V shed 4 bases and J 0 bases; nucleotides not matched to a gene: 9. This CDR3 is 19 amino acids long. The CDR3 sequence is CASSRRRLAGGPSTDTQYF. The DNA for the CDR3 is TGTGCCAGCAGCCGGCGGAGACTAGCGGGAGGGCCTAGCACAGATACGCAGTATTTT.

V usage is TRBV27 and J usage is TRBJ2-7; perhaps TRBD1 as D (6 bases). Germline V gene data show CDR1 as MNHEY and CDR2 as SMNVEV (reference sequence). The germline V and J ends were trimmed by 8 bases and 5 bases, with 16 bases remaining between them. This CDR3 spans 13 amino acids. CDR3 DNA: TGTGCCAGCCGAAGTCGGGCAGGGGACGAGCAGTACTTC. Protein product: CASRSRAGDEQYF.

The V call is TRBV24-1, the J call TRBJ1-1; no clear D gene. CDR1 and CDR2 (germline): KGHDR, SFDVKD. V dropped 4 bases and J dropped 11 bases, with 13 bases sitting between them. The CDR3 loop spans 12 amino acids. The CDR3 protein is CATSDLARQAFF. CDR3 sequence (DNA): TGTGCCACCAGTGACCTGGCCAGGCAGGCTTTCTTT.